The 25 T cell receptor beta chains reported below all come from one sample, sequenced in a study of T-cell memory formation after mild COVID-19. TCRdb recomputed calls from the 5' RACE reads with MiXCR, one row per CDR3 protein. The repertoire includes tens of thousands of distinct CDR3 sequences, more than 12% of them detected once, and approximately 40% sits in the top ten. The sample taken for sequencing was PBMCs or a T cell subset sorted from them (not recorded which). All receptors derive from a man aged 18 to 30 who had mild COVID-19 (a few samples of this study predate the infection). Cell type and time point are not known.

This clonotype was counted between two and nine times. The chain uses TRBV7-9 and TRBJ2-1, with D unclear. The CDR3 spans 13 residues. In germline, CDR1 is SEHNR, CDR2 FQNEAQ (reference sequence). Trimming removed 4 bases from V and 5 bases from J, with 9 bases in between. The CDR3 protein is CASSSPPDNEQFF. The CDR3 coding sequence is TGTGCCAGCAGCTCACCTCCAGACAATGAGCAGTTCTTC.

V gene TRBV9 combines with J gene TRBJ2-3, with D unresolved. Trimming cost V 0 bases and J 0 bases, with 11 bases left between them. The CDR3 spans 16 residues. In germline, CDR1 is SGDLS, CDR2 YYNGEE. CDR3 nucleotides: TGTGCCAGCAGCGTAGATGGCGGCTCTAGCACAGATACGCAGTATTTT. Translated: CASSVDGGSSTDTQYF.

There are many counts of this clonotype. The CDR3 here is CSVDQAGENEQYF. CDR3 in DNA: TGCAGCGTTGACCAAGCAGGGGAAAACGAGCAGTACTTC. The V gene is TRBV29-1, the J gene TRBJ2-7, with a weak D call TRBD1 (6 bases). The CDR3 spans 13 residues. V lost 3 bases to trimming and J lost 5 bases, with 14 bases between them. Germline lookup yields CDR1 SQVTM and CDR2 ANQGSEA.

The chain links TRBV7-6 to TRBJ2-1; TRBD2 is a possible D gene (6 bases). CDR3 size: 16 residues. Germline V gene data show CDR1 as SGHVS and CDR2 as FNYEAQ. The germline V and J ends were trimmed by 5 bases and 7 bases, with 21 bases remaining between them. CDR3 sequence: CASSQAPERAGNEQFF. CDR3 nucleotides: TGTGCCAGCAGCCAGGCCCCCGAGCGGGCGGGTAATGAGCAGTTCTTC.

In its sample, this clonotype was seen a few times. This chain connects TRBV3-1 to TRBJ2-7; 10 bases line up with TRBD2. The length of the CDR3 is 13 residues. J lost 7 bases, V lost 10 bases, and 10 bases had no gene match. Germline V gene lookup returns CDR1 LGHDT and CDR2 YNNKEL (reference sequence). CDR3 nucleotides: TGTGCCACCTCGACTAGCGGGCCGTGGGAGCAGTACTTC. Its protein is CATSTSGPWEQYF.

This clonotype was detected only a few times. The chain has TRBV12-3 or TRBV12-4 and TRBJ2-2; 12 bases fit TRBD2. The CDR3 loop spans 17 amino acids. The J segment lost 4 bases and the V segment lost 7 bases, leaving 10 bases of the junction unmatched. CDR3 sequence: CASTGTSGLTTTGELFF. The CDR3 region has the DNA TGTGCCAGCACCGGGACTAGCGGGTTGACGACCACCGGGGAGCTGTTTTTT.

The rearrangement joins TRBV4-2 to TRBJ1-1; TRBD1 matches at 7 bases. The CDR3 is made up of 15 amino acids. Looked up from germline, CDR1 is LGHNA and CDR2 is YNFKEQ. J lost 3 bases, V lost 5 bases, and 9 bases had no gene match. In DNA form, the CDR3 reads TGTGCCAGCAGCGAACAGGGGCCCGAGGACACTGAAGCTTTCTTT. Protein product: CASSEQGPEDTEAFF.

This clonotype appeared a few times. The CDR3 sequence: CSVDSDPSTDTQYF. The CDR3 DNA reads as TGCAGCGTTGATTCAGACCCTAGCACAGATACGCAGTATTTT. The rearrangement joins TRBV29-1 to TRBJ2-3; D gene uncertain. Trimming pared 3 bases from V and 0 bases from J, leaving 10 bases between. The germline V gene has CDR1 SQVTM and CDR2 ANQGSEA. The CDR3 is 14 residues long.

V is TRBV7-9 and J is TRBJ2-7; D remains ambiguous. Trimming shortened V by 4 bases and J by 0 bases, and 4 bases separated the two germline ends. Per the germline V gene, CDR1 is SEHNR and CDR2 is FQNEAQ (reference sequence). This CDR3 has 12 amino acids. The CDR3 loop is CASSSSSYEQYV. The CDR3 DNA reads TGTGCCAGCAGCTCCAGCTCCTACGAGCAGTACGTC.

This clonotype has just a few counts. V is TRBV2 and J is TRBJ1-1, with 8 bases lining up with TRBD1. Germline V gives CDR1 SNHLY, CDR2 FYNNEI. The CDR3 extends over 14 amino acids. V lost 1 base and J lost 10; bases outside the gene matches: 8. CDR3 loop: CASSEDGQGYVAFF. CDR3 nucleotide sequence: TGTGCCAGCAGTGAAGACGGACAGGGCTACGTAGCTTTCTTT. The full variable domain, completed using reference TRBV2 and TRBJ1-1, is EPEVTQTPSHQVTQMGQEVILRCVPISNHLYFYWYRQILGQKVEFLVSFYNNEISEKSEIFDDQFSVERPDGSNFTLKIRSTKLEDSAMYFCASSEDGQGYVAFFGQGTRLTVV.

This clonotype was seen a handful of times. The V call is TRBV15, the J call TRBJ2-6, with D maybe TRBD1 (5 bases). Germline lookup yields CDR1 LNHNV and CDR2 YYDKDF (reference sequence). CDR3 length equals 17 residues. Trimming left V 4 bases short and J 2 bases short, with 15 bases between. The CDR3 region is CATSKVLTVTGANVLTF. The CDR3 DNA reads TGTGCCACCAGCAAAGTCCTGACAGTGACTGGGGCCAACGTCCTGACTTTC.

There are a few counts of this clonotype. The V and J genes are TRBV2 and TRBJ2-7; 8 bases match TRBD1. This CDR3 comprises 13 residues. Per germline, CDR1 SNHLY and CDR2 FYNNEI. V was clipped by 8 bases and J by 4 bases; unmatched bases: 7. CDR3 amino acids: CASGGQEEYEQYF. Written as DNA, the CDR3 is TGTGCCAGCGGGGGACAGGAGGAGTACGAGCAGTACTTC.

CDR3 DNA sequence: TGTGCCACCAGTGATTTGCGGGGAGATACGCAGTATTTT. It encodes CATSDLRGDTQYF. The chain combines TRBV24-1 with TRBJ2-3; perhaps TRBD2 as D (5 bases). The V gene's germline CDR1 is KGHDR and CDR2 SFDVKD. V was trimmed by 0 bases and J by 5 bases, leaving 5 bases between them. This CDR3 has 13 residues.

This clonotype was counted ten times or more. The V gene is TRBV11-1, the J gene TRBJ2-1; D call uncertain. Trimming removed 5 bases from V and 6 bases from J, with 14 bases in between. The CDR3 runs 14 residues. Germline loops: CDR1 SGHAT, CDR2 FQDESV (reference sequence). The CDR3 is CASSPGSNRNEQFF. CDR3 bases: TGTGCCAGCAGCCCCGGGTCGAACCGCAATGAGCAGTTCTTC.

This clonotype was counted only a few times. J is TRBJ2-2 and V is TRBV6-5; TRBD2 is a possible D gene (5 bases). In germline, CDR1 is MNHEY, CDR2 SVGAGI. The CDR3 loop spans 13 amino acids. Trimming stripped 4 bases from V and 7 bases from J, with 10 bases between. CDR3 in amino acids: CASSWQAGGELFF. CDR3 bases: TGTGCCAGCAGTTGGCAGGCGGGCGGGGAGCTGTTTTTT.

The table lists this clonotype with a few counts. The chain carries TRBV7-9 and TRBJ2-3; TRBD1 is a possible D gene (5 bases). V lost 6 bases, J lost 6 bases, and 16 bases lay in between. The CDR3 length is 14 residues. CDR1 is SEHNR and CDR2 is FQNEAQ in the germline V gene (reference sequence). CDR3 region: CASSRGAAWDTQYF. The DNA of the CDR3 is TGTGCCAGCAGTCGTGGGGCGGCGTGGGATACGCAGTATTTT.

V gene TRBV20-1 combines with J gene TRBJ2-5, with TRBD2 identical over 7 bases. Unmatched junction bases numbered 6, after V lost 0 bases and J lost 5 bases. Germline V gene data show CDR1 as DFQATT and CDR2 as SNEGSKA (reference sequence). This CDR3 is 14 amino acids long. The DNA for the CDR3 is TGCAGTGCTAGAGATCTTGGGGGAGGGGAGACCCAGTACTTC. It specifies CSARDLGGGETQYF.

This chain uses TRBV27 with TRBJ2-2, with D tentatively TRBD2 (5 bases). V was clipped by 0 bases and J by 7 bases, with 6 bases between them. This CDR3 has 13 amino acids. Germline CDR1 MNHEY, CDR2 SMNVEV (reference sequence). The CDR3: CASSLSEGGELFF. CDR3 nucleotides: TGTGCCAGCAGTTTATCTGAGGGCGGGGAGCTGTTTTTT.

Only a few counts were recorded for this clonotype. The J gene is TRBJ2-1, the V gene TRBV7-3; D uncertain. CDR1 and CDR2 (germline): SGHTA, FQGTGA. V was clipped by 3 bases and J by 0 bases, with 9 bases between them. The CDR3 extends over 15 amino acids. CDR3 region: CASSFGVNSYNEQFF. The CDR3 DNA reads as TGTGCCAGCAGCTTTGGGGTGAACTCCTACAATGAGCAGTTCTTC.

This clonotype occurred a few times. The chain links TRBV12-3 or TRBV12-4 to TRBJ2-6; 7 nucleotides match TRBD1. The CDR3 runs 18 residues. Unmatched junction bases numbered 11, after V lost 6 bases and J lost 0 bases. CDR3 in DNA: TGTGCCAGCAGAAGGGGACAGCACTTTTTCTCTGGGGCCAACGTCCTGACTTTC. Translating gives CASRRGQHFFSGANVLTF.

The chain has TRBV6-4 and TRBJ1-1; D not resolved. CDR3 length: 13 residues. The germline V gene has CDR1 MRHNA and CDR2 SNTAGT. Trimming stripped 2 bases from V and 4 bases from J, with 8 bases between. This chain's CDR3 is CASSDREGTEAFF. The CDR3 bases are TGTGCCAGCAGTGACAGGGAAGGCACTGAAGCTTTCTTT.

This clonotype occurred a few times. The J gene is TRBJ2-5, the V gene TRBV25-1; D might be TRBD1 or TRBD2, each matching 6 bases. Germline V lookup: CDR1 MGHDK, CDR2 SYGVNS. The CDR3 is 13 amino acids. With 6 bases removed from V and 5 bases from J, the gap between germline ends came to 13 bases. The CDR3 region is CASSRRGKETQYF. The CDR3 DNA follows: TGTGCCAGCAGCCGGAGGGGGAAGGAGACCCAGTACTTC.

In its sample, this clonotype was seen a few times. The CDR3: CASRGVDRGNTGELFF. In DNA form, the CDR3 reads TGTGCCAGCAGGGGGGTGGACAGGGGTAACACCGGGGAGCTGTTTTTT. This chain links TRBV28 with TRBJ2-2; 9 positions agree with TRBD1. The CDR3 runs to 16 residues. Trimming cost V 6 bases and J 2 bases; bases outside gene matches: 7. Germline loops: CDR1 MDHEN, CDR2 SYDVKM. The variable domain in full, with the rest retrieved from reference TRBV28 and TRBJ2-2, is DVKVTQSSRYLVKRTGEKVFLECVQDMDHENMFWYRQDPGLGLRLIYFSYDVKMKEKGDIPEGYSVSREKKERFSLILESASTNQTSMYLCASRGVDRGNTGELFFGEGSRLTVL.

This clonotype was picked up a small number of times. This chain links TRBV6-5 with TRBJ1-3, with D unresolved. CDR1 is MNHEY, CDR2 SVGAGI, per germline. The CDR3 spans 17 residues. V was shortened by 5 bases and J by 0 bases, with 17 bases between the two germline ends. CDR3: CASSTHRTGSSGNTIYF. CDR3 bases: TGTGCCAGCAGTACCCATCGGACCGGCAGCTCTGGAAACACCATATATTTT.

The rearrangement links TRBV4-1 to TRBJ1-1; maybe TRBD1 (5 bases). V shed 8 bases and J shed 1 base, with 8 bases lying between them. The CDR3 spans 12 residues. Germline V gene data show CDR1 as MGHRA and CDR2 as YSYEKL. The CDR3 sequence: CASRTGNTEAFF. CDR3 sequence (DNA): TGCGCCAGCCGCACAGGGAACACTGAAGCTTTCTTT.